This TCR beta chain came from a study of cytomegalovirus exposure and HLA in healthy donors. PCR employed 60 Vbeta and 13 Jbeta primers. Authors' data handling: Approximately 12 million of 70 million to 80 million unique TCR beta chains were shared, per a later count. Clones were read by immunoSEQ multiplex PCR, and TCRdb kept only the in-frame ones, dropping some. The V and J calls and clone size were taken over from that table, and D and trimming were inferred from the DNA. The data contain a few hundred thousand clones, about 83% of them singletons. After removal of 0 bases from V and 2 bases from J, the junction contained 4 bases not matched to a gene. The CDR3 extends over 15 amino acids. Germline values: CDR1 GTSNPN, CDR2 SVGIG (reference sequence). Points on this clone: The antigen is undetermined.

Study results and limitations: Later analysis demonstrated an association between a missense DCLRE1C variant and TCR beta V- and J-gene trimming. According to an earlier analysis, most TCR beta V segments yielded productive rearrangements about 87% or about 30% of the time. Per a later analysis, HLA-associated TCR beta chains showed more clonal expansion than other, equally common TCR beta chains.

This TCR was recovered from a girl between 10 and 17 years old in good health and CMV-seronegative. Sequencing was performed on PBMCs. V usage is TRBV30 and J usage is TRBJ1-5; TRBD1 matches at 7 bases. CDR3 in amino acids: CAWSVPQGGNQPQHF. CDR3 bases: TGTGCCTGGAGTGTACCCCAGGGGGGCAATCAGCCCCAGCATTTT.